This is a list of T cell receptor beta chains from one sample in a study of early T cells in non-severe SARS-CoV-2 infection. TCRdb reanalysed the 5' RACE reads using MiXCR and keeps one entry per CDR3 protein. The table includes approximately 50,000 distinct CDR3 sequences, approximately 7.5% detected once. The sequenced sample was whole blood. All receptors derive from an adult who was a healthcare worker with PCR-confirmed SARS-CoV-2 infection or an uninfected control (not recorded which). Each CDR3 is given with its conserved first and last residue. Fields, in order: clone size, V gene, J gene, D gene, CDR3 DNA, CDR3 protein. A D gene is named only where the DNA matches it firmly. Expanded clones are given a class, and other clones once, few, many or no size at all.

size: few; V: TRBV6-2/TRBV6-3; J: TRBJ2-7; D: -; DNA: TGTGCCAGCAGTTACTCGTCAGGTCCCTACGAGCAGTACTTC; CDR3: CASSYSSGPYEQYF
size: many; V: TRBV3-1; J: TRBJ1-1; D: -; DNA: TGTGCCACCCGGGGGGGCACTGAAGCTTTCTTT; CDR3: CATRGGTEAFF
size: few; V: TRBV7-2; J: TRBJ1-1; D: -; DNA: TGTGCCAGCAGCTTTGGGCAGACGAACACTGAAGCTTTCTTT; CDR3: CASSFGQTNTEAFF
size: -; V: TRBV7-9; J: TRBJ2-5; D: TRBD1; DNA: TGTGCCAGCAGCCCCATCCGAACAGGGGTAGAGACCCAGTACTTC; CDR3: CASSPIRTGVETQYF
size: few; V: TRBV7-9; J: TRBJ1-1; D: -; DNA: TGTGCCAGCAGCTTTGAGCGAAACACTGAAGCTTTCTTT; CDR3: CASSFERNTEAFF
size: -; V: TRBV20-1; J: TRBJ2-1; D: -; DNA: TGCAGTGCTAGAGATCAAAAAAATGAGCAGTTCTTC; CDR3: CSARDQKNEQFF
size: many; V: TRBV19; J: TRBJ2-3; D: TRBD1; DNA: TGTGCCAGTAACCTACAGGGGTCCACAGATACGCAGTATTTT; CDR3: CASNLQGSTDTQYF
size: few; V: TRBV6-1; J: TRBJ2-5; D: TRBD2; DNA: TGTGCCAGCAGTAGCCGTTTAGCGGGGAACCAAGAGACCCAGTACTTC; CDR3: CASSSRLAGNQETQYF
size: many; V: TRBV28; J: TRBJ1-2; D: -; DNA: TGTGCCACCTCCCTTGGACTCTATGGCTACACCTTC; CDR3: CATSLGLYGYTF
size: many; V: TRBV10-1; J: TRBJ1-1; D: TRBD1; DNA: TGCGCCAAGTTACAGGGGGCAGGGACTGAAGCTTTCTTT; CDR3: CAKLQGAGTEAFF
size: many; V: TRBV20-1; J: TRBJ1-5; D: -; DNA: TGCAGTGCTAATGCCCCCGAAAATCAGCCCCAGCATTTT; CDR3: CSANAPENQPQHF
size: many; V: TRBV7-2; J: TRBJ1-5; D: -; DNA: TGTGCCAGCAGCTTAGTTGGTACGGGAAGATTCCAGCCCCAGCATTTT; CDR3: CASSLVGTGRFQPQHF
size: few; V: TRBV25-1; J: TRBJ2-1; D: TRBD2; DNA: TGTGCCAGCAGTGACTATACTAGCGGGGGGGCAAGTGAGCAGTTCTTC; CDR3: CASSDYTSGGASEQFF
size: -; V: TRBV7-6; J: TRBJ2-2; D: -; DNA: TGTGCCAGCAGCTCCATGTTGGGGGCCCTTGATAGCGGGGAGCTGTTTTTT; CDR3: CASSSMLGALDSGELFF
size: many; V: TRBV7-9; J: TRBJ1-3; D: TRBD1; DNA: TGTGCCAGCAGCGACGGACAGGCGAGAAACACCATATATTTT; CDR3: CASSDGQARNTIYF
size: -; V: TRBV3-1; J: TRBJ1-1; D: -; DNA: TGTGCCAGCAGCCAAGTTGTCAGAATGAACACTGAAGCTTTCTTT; CDR3: CASSQVVRMNTEAFF
size: -; V: TRBV6-6; J: TRBJ2-2; D: -; DNA: TGTGCCAGCAGTTACTCGAATGGGGGATGGACCGGGGAGCTGTTTTTT; CDR3: CASSYSNGGWTGELFF
size: few; V: TRBV18; J: TRBJ2-3; D: -; DNA: TGTGCCAGCTCACCTGGTCCTTCGGCCACTAGCACAGATACGCAGTATTTT; CDR3: CASSPGPSATSTDTQYF
size: many; V: TRBV10-3; J: TRBJ1-2; D: -; DNA: TGTGCCATCAGGACTGAAGCCTATGGCTACACCTTC; CDR3: CAIRTEAYGYTF
size: many; V: TRBV5-6; J: TRBJ2-1; D: -; DNA: TGTGCCAGCAGTCTACCCTCAGGGATTGAGCAGTTCTTC; CDR3: CASSLPSGIEQFF
size: -; V: TRBV28; J: TRBJ2-7; D: -; DNA: TGTGCCAGCAGGACCCCGGGGAGCTCCTACGAGCAGTACTTC; CDR3: CASRTPGSSYEQYF
size: many; V: TRBV3-1; J: TRBJ1-1; D: -; DNA: TGTGCCAGCAGCCAGGGGGACACTGAAGCTTTCTTT; CDR3: CASSQGDTEAFF
size: many; V: TRBV9; J: TRBJ2-1; D: -; DNA: TGTGCCAGCAGCGCCCGGGACAAGCAGTTCTTC; CDR3: CASSARDKQFF
size: many; V: TRBV28; J: TRBJ2-7; D: -; DNA: TGTGCCAGCAGTCTGGACGGATCCTACGAGCAGTACTTC; CDR3: CASSLDGSYEQYF
size: many; V: TRBV6-2/TRBV6-3; J: TRBJ2-5; D: -; DNA: TGTGCCAGCAGAGGAGGGAGAGAGACCCAGTACTTC; CDR3: CASRGGRETQYF
size: -; V: TRBV7-9; J: TRBJ2-7; D: TRBD1; DNA: TGTGCCAGCAGCTTAGGGTTGGGACAGATCGACGAGCAGTACTTC; CDR3: CASSLGLGQIDEQYF
size: -; V: TRBV29-1; J: TRBJ2-3; D: TRBD2; DNA: TGCAGCGCCGAAGGGCGGGGGGGTAGCACAGATACGCAGTATTTT; CDR3: CSAEGRGGSTDTQYF
size: many; V: TRBV28; J: TRBJ1-2; D: TRBD1; DNA: TGTGCCAGCAGTACTACAGGGGCCGGGAACTATGGCTACACCTTC; CDR3: CASSTTGAGNYGYTF
size: many; V: TRBV20-1; J: TRBJ2-7; D: -; DNA: TGCAGTGCCTGGGGGGACGAGCAGTACTTC; CDR3: CSAWGDEQYF
size: many; V: TRBV30; J: TRBJ1-1; D: -; DNA: TGTGCCTGGAGTGCACAAAAGGGACAGAACACTGAAGCTTTCTTT; CDR3: CAWSAQKGQNTEAFF
size: many; V: TRBV12-3/TRBV12-4; J: TRBJ2-4; D: -; DNA: TGTGCCAGCAGTTCCTCTAGGGTAGGCAAAAACATTCAGTACTTC; CDR3: CASSSSRVGKNIQYF
size: few; V: TRBV12-3/TRBV12-4; J: TRBJ2-7; D: TRBD1; DNA: TGTGCCAGCAGTCGGGACAGGGGCCGGTACTTC; CDR3: CASSRDRGRYF
size: many; V: TRBV10-1; J: TRBJ2-1; D: -; DNA: TGCGCCAGCAGCAGAGGATCGGCTGTCCAGTTCTTC; CDR3: CASSRGSAVQFF
size: many; V: TRBV20-1; J: TRBJ1-6; D: TRBD1; DNA: TGCAGTGCTAGAGAAGGGGGACAGGGAAATTCACCCCTCCACTTT; CDR3: CSAREGGQGNSPLHF
size: few; V: TRBV7-9; J: TRBJ2-2; D: -; DNA: TGTGCCAGCAGCTTTATCGAAAACACCGGGGAGCTGTTTTTT; CDR3: CASSFIENTGELFF
size: few; V: TRBV10-3; J: TRBJ1-1; D: -; DNA: TGTGCCATCAGTGATTATGATTCTGAAGCTTTCTTT; CDR3: CAISDYDSEAFF
size: -; V: TRBV7-2; J: TRBJ2-3; D: TRBD1; DNA: TGTGCCAGCAGCTTCAGGACAGGAAGCACAGATACGCAGTATTTT; CDR3: CASSFRTGSTDTQYF
size: few; V: TRBV4-2; J: TRBJ2-7; D: -; DNA: TGTGCCAGCAGCCAAGCTGGCATCTTAGGTGGGGAGCAGTACTTC; CDR3: CASSQAGILGGEQYF
size: many; V: TRBV9; J: TRBJ1-5; D: -; DNA: TGTGCCAGCAGCGTAGACGGGAGCAATCAGCCCCAGCATTTT; CDR3: CASSVDGSNQPQHF
size: few; V: TRBV29-1; J: TRBJ1-1; D: -; DNA: TGCAGCGTTTCCACGGAGAACACTGAAGCTTTCTTT; CDR3: CSVSTENTEAFF
size: -; V: TRBV3-1; J: TRBJ2-3; D: -; DNA: TGTGCCAGCAGCCACGCGGGTTCAGATACGCAGTATTTT; CDR3: CASSHAGSDTQYF